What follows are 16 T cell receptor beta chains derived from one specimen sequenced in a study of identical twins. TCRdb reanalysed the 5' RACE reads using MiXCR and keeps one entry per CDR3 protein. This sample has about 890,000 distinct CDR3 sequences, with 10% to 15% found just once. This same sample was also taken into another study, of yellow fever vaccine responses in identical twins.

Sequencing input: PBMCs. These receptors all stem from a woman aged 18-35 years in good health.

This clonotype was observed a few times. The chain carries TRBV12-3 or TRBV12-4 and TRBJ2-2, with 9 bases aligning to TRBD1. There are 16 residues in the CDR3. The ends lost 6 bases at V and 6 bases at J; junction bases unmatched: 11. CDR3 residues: CASSFPGQGLAGELFF. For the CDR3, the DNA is TGTGCCAGCAGCTTTCCGGGACAGGGCCTTGCCGGGGAGCTGTTTTTT.

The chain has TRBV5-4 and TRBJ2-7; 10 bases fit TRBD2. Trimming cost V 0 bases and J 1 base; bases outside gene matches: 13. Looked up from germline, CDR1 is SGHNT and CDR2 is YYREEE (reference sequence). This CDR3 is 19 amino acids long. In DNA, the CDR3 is TGTGCCAGCAGCTTGGGGGATTGGACTAGCGGCTGGTCTTCCTACGAGCAGTACTTC. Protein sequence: CASSLGDWTSGWSSYEQYF.

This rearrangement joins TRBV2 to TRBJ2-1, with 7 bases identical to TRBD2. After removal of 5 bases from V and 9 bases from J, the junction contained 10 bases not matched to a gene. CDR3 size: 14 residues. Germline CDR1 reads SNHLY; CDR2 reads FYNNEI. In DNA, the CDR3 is TGTGCCAGCAGTCGGGAGGCCCCTGCGGGTGAGCAGTTCTTC. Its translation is CASSREAPAGEQFF.

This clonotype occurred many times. CDR3 bases: TGTGCCAGCAGCCAAGGGGCTAGCGGTTCCTGGGGGCAGTACTTC. Residues: CASSQGASGSWGQYF. This chain uses TRBV4-2 with TRBJ2-7, with 7 bases lining up with TRBD2. The ends lost 1 base at V and 9 bases at J; junction bases unmatched: 12. The CDR3 runs to 15 residues. CDR1 is LGHNA and CDR2 is YNFKEQ in the germline V gene.

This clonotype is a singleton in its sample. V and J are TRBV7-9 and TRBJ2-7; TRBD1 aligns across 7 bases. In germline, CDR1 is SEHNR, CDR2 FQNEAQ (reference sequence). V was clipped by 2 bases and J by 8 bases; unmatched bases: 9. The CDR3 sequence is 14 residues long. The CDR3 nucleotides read TGTGCCAGCAGCTTACTAGGGACAGCTGACCAGCAGTACTTC. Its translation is CASSLLGTADQQYF.

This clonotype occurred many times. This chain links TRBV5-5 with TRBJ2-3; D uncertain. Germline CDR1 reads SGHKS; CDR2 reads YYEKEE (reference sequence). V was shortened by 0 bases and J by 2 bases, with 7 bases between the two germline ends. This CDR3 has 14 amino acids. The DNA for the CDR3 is TGTGCCAGCAGCTTGGACGCAACCACAGATACGCAGTATTTT. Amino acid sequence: CASSLDATTDTQYF.

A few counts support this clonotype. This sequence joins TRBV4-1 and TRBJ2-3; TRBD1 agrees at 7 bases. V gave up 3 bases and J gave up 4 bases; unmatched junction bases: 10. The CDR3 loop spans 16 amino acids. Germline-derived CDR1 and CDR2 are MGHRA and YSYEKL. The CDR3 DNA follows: TGCGCCAGCAGCCAGGGTCCGACCGACAGGGCAGATACGCAGTATTTT. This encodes CASSQGPTDRADTQYF.

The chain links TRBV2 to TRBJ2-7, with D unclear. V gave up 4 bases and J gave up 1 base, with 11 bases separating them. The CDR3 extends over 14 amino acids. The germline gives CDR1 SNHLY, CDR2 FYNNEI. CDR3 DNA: TGTGCCAGCAGTGTCGAGACCCAATCCTACGAGCAGTACGTC. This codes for CASSVETQSYEQYV.

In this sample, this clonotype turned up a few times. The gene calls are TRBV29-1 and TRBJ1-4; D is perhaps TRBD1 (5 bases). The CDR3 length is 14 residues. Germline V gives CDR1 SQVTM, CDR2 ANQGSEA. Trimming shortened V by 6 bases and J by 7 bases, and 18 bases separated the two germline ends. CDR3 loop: CSVKKGQGGEKLFF. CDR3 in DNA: TGCAGCGTCAAAAAGGGGCAGGGTGGTGAAAAACTGTTTTTT.

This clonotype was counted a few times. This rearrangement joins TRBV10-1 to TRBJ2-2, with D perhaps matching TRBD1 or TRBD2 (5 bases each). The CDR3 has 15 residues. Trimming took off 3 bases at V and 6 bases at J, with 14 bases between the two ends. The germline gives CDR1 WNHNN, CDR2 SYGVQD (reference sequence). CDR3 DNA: TGCGCCAGCAGTGACCAGGGACCAAGCCCCGGGGAGCTGTTTTTT. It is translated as CASSDQGPSPGELFF.

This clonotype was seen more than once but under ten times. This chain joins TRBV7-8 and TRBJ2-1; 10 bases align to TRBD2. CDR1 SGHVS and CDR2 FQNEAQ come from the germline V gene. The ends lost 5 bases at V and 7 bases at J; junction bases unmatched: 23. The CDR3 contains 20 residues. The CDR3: CASSPSRVLAGVRSWNEQFF. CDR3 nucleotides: TGTGCCAGCAGCCCTAGTAGAGTTCTAGCGGGGGTCCGCTCGTGGAATGAGCAGTTCTTC.

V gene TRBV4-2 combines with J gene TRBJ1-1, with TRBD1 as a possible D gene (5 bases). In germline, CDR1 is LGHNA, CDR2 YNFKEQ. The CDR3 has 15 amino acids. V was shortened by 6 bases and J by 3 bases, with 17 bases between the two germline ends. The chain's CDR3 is CASSRVWDEDTEAFF. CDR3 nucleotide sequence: TGTGCCAGCAGTCGTGTCTGGGACGAAGACACTGAAGCTTTCTTT.

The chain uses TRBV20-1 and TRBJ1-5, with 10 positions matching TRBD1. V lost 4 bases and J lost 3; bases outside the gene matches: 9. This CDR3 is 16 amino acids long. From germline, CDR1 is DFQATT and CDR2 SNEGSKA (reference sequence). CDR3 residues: CSANPKGTGVNQPQHF. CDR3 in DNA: TGCAGTGCTAACCCCAAGGGGACAGGGGTCAATCAGCCCCAGCATTTT.

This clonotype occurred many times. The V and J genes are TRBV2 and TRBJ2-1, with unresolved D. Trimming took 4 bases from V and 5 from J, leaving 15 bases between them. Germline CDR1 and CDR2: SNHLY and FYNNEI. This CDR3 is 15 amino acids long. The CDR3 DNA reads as TGTGCCAGCAGTGGGCCGCTAGTTGGTAACAATGAGCAGTTCTTC. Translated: CASSGPLVGNNEQFF.

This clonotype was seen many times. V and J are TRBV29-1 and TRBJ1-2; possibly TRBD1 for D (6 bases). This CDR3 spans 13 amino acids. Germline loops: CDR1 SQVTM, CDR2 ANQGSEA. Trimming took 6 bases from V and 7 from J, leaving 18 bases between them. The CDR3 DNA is TGCAGCGTCGGACTTGAACAGGGTGGTGGCTACACCTTC. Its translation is CSVGLEQGGGYTF.

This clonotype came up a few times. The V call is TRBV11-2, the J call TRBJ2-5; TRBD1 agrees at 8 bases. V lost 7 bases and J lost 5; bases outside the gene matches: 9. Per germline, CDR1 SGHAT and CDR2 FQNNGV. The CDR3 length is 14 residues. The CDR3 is CASKRTGTFETQYF. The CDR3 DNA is TGTGCCAGCAAAAGGACAGGGACTTTTGAGACCCAGTACTTC.